This TCR beta chain was documented in a study of T-cell reconstitution after alpha-beta-depleted transplantation in children. Unique molecular identifiers featured in how the TCRbeta library was prepared. MiXCR, applied by TCRdb to the PCR reads, yields one record per CDR3 protein. This table holds around 530,000 distinct CDR3 sequences, approximately 29% found once. This clonotype was picked up a small number of times. The V end was cut by 2 bases, the J end by 5 bases, with 9 bases between. Germline CDR1 is KGHSH and CDR2 is LQKENI. CDR3 length equals 13 residues. This chain links TRBV18 with TRBJ2-5; no firm D call. The sample was PBMCs from the stem cell graft donor, taken from the stem cell graft. This clonotype originated in a human donor who donated a stem cell graft to a child with aplastic anemia. This CDR3 reads CASSPYIQETQYF. CDR3 nucleotides: TGTGCCAGCTCACCATATATACAGGAGACCCAGTACTTC.